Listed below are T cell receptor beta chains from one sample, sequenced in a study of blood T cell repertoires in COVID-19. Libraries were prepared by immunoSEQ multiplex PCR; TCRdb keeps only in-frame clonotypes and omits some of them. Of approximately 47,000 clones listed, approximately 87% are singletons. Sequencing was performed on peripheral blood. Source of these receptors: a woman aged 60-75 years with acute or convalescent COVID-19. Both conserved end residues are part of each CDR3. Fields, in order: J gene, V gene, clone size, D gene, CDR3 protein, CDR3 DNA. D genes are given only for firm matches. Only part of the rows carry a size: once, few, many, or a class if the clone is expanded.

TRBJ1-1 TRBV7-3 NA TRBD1 CASSLSTGGTEAFF TGTGCCAGCAGCCTCTCGACAGGGGGCACTGAAGCTTTCTTT
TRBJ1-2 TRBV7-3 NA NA CASSLTGAANYGYTF TGTGCCAGCAGCTTAACAGGGGCCGCTAACTATGGCTACACCTTC
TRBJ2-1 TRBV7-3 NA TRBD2 CASSLKMMAGGDEQFF TGTGCCAGCAGCTTAAAAATGATGGCGGGGGGCGATGAGCAGTTCTTC
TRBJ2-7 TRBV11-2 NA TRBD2 CASSVTSGTPLEQYF TGTGCCAGCAGCGTAACTAGCGGGACCCCCCTCGAGCAGTACTTC
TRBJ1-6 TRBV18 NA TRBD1 CASSPSGQYNSPLHF TGTGCCAGCTCACCGTCGGGACAGTATAATTCACCCCTCCACTTT
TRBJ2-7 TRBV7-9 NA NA CASSPGQSYEQYF TGTGCCAGCAGCCCTGGACAGTCCTACGAGCAGTACTTC
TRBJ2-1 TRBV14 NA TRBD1 CASSQRIRDSYNEQFF TGTGCCAGCAGCCAACGAATCCGGGACAGCTACAATGAGCAGTTCTTC
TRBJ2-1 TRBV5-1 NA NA CASSPLYDSYNEQFF TGCGCCAGCAGTCCCCTCTATGATTCCTACAATGAGCAGTTCTTC
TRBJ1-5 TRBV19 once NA CASSTTGRGVPQHF TGTGCCAGTAGTACAACAGGGAGGGGTGTGCCCCAGCATTTT
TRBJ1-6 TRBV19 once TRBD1 CATEGQGNSPLHF TGTGCCACGGAGGGACAGGGCAATTCACCCCTCCACTTT
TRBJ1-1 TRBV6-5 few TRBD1 CASSYRGQNTEAFF TGTGCCAGCAGTTACAGGGGGCAGAACACTGAAGCTTTCTTT
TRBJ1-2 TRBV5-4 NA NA CASSLSLANYGYTF TGTGCCAGCAGCTTGAGCCTAGCTAACTATGGCTACACCTTC
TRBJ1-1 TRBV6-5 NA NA CASSLQGNTEAFF TGTGCCAGCAGTTTACAGGGGAACACTGAAGCTTTCTTT
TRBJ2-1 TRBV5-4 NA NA CASSLGRTSGNEQFF TGTGCCAGCAGCTTGGGAAGGACATCCGGCAATGAGCAGTTCTTC
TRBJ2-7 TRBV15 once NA CATSRDRGSEQYF TGTGCCACCAGCAGAGATAGGGGGAGCGAGCAGTACTTC
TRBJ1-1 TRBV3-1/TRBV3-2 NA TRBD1 CASSLLDRETEAFF TGTGCCAGCAGCCTCTTGGACAGGGAGACTGAAGCTTTCTTT
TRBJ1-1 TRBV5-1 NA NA CASSPGGDRNTEAFF TGCGCCAGCAGCCCGGGCGGGGACCGGAACACTGAAGCTTTCTTT
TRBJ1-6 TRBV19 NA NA CASSPNESPLHF TGTGCCAGTAGTCCGAATGAGTCACCCCTCCACTTT
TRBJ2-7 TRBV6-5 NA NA CASSYSDNPGYEQYF TGTGCCAGCAGTTACTCCGACAACCCTGGCTACGAGCAGTACTTC
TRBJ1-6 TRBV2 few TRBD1 CASRRDSHSPLHF TGTGCCAGCAGGCGGGACAGCCATTCACCCCTCCACTTT
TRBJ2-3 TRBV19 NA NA CASSISWRGDTQYF TGTGCCAGTAGTATTAGCTGGAGAGGAGATACGCAGTATTTT
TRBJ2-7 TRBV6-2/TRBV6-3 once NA CASSSTQGQYF TGTGCCAGCAGTTCTACACAGGGGCAGTACTTC
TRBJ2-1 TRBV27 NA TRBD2 CASSYSGSPYNEQFF TGTGCCAGCAGTTATAGCGGGAGTCCCTACAATGAGCAGTTCTTC
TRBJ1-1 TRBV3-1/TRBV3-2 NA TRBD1 CASSPPGTGDTEAFF TGTGCCAGCAGCCCCCCCGGGACAGGCGACACTGAAGCTTTCTTT
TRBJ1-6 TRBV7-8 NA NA CASSFGRTGGDSPLHF TGTGCCAGCAGCTTTGGCCGGACGGGCGGGGATTCACCCCTCCACTTT
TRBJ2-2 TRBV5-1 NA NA CASSSPGGSTGELFF TGCGCCAGCAGCTCCCCCGGAGGCTCCACCGGGGAGCTGTTTTTT
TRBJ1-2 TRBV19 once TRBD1 CASSIPGGDGYTF TGTGCCAGTAGTATCCCAGGGGGCGATGGCTACACCTTC
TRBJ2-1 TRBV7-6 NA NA CASSPEQGHEQFF TGTGCCAGCAGCCCCGAACAGGGTCATGAGCAGTTCTTC
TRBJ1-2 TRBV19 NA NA CASSIELYGYTF TGTGCCAGTAGTATTGAACTCTATGGCTACACCTTC
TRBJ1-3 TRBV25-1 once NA CASIPGGYDTIYF TGTGCCAGCATCCCTGGGGGGTATGACACCATATATTTT
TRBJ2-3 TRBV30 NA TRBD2 CAWSRKSGRADTQYF TGTGCCTGGAGCAGGAAAAGCGGGAGGGCAGATACGCAGTATTTT
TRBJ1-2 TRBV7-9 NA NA CASSLGAGDGYTF TGTGCCAGCAGCTTAGGGGCCGGGGATGGCTACACCTTC
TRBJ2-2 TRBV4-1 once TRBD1 CASSQDRGRTGELFF TGCGCCAGCAGCCAAGACAGGGGGCGAACCGGGGAGCTGTTTTTT